This T cell receptor (beta chain) was documented in a study of T-cell reconstitution after alpha-beta-depleted transplantation in children (dated by TCRdb to 2016 to 2017). With respect to the entire study: The study quantitatively tracked T-cell immune reconstitution after TCRalphabeta/CD19-depleted allogeneic hematopoietic cell transplantation in children using TCR repertoire profiling. Points the paper makes about the study in general: Over the following months the frequencies of hyperexpanded clones went down, and after one year T-cell counts and TCRbeta diversity were mostly credited to newly produced T cells. Apparently early alphabetaT-cell count recovery about two months after transplant reportedly relied on only several hundred rapidly expanded clones derived from non-depleted graft cells. In some patients, the high TCRbeta diversity seen at day 60 was put down to recipient T cells and intrathymic progenitors that had survived conditioning.

The sample's treatment or condition label is to be understood as: allogeneic hematopoietic cell transplantation with graft depleted of TCRalphabeta T cells and CD19 B cells. The children who served as transplant recipients had been given grafts of TCRalphabeta/CD19-depleted allogeneic hematopoietic cells. The protocol used for the library was PCR. The listed sequencing device is Illumina HiSeq 2500. To normalize quantification of the TCRbeta repertoire, the TCR libraries were built with molecular barcoding that relied on unique molecular identifiers. Using fastp trimming at Q25 and MiXCR clonotype assembly, TCRdb reanalyzed the public sequencing data and kept in-frame beta chains. Rows are combined by CDR3 protein, so each entry shows the most common genes and DNA. The sample has about 240,000 distinct CDR3 sequences on record, roughly 26% of them singletons. The ten largest clones take up roughly 2.6% of the sample.

As for this clonotype: No antigen is known for it. No much larger clone is present one base from it, and per-base qualities are unavailable.

V lost 0 bases and J lost 5 bases; the stretch between them is 8 bases long. CDR1 and CDR2 were assigned from the germline V gene (reference sequence) as SGHKS and YYEKEE. From the cysteine through the phenylalanine, the CDR3 covers 14 amino acids. Only the CDR3 DNA stays, 42 bases, in frame from base 1. The receptor's source is a girl between 2 and 10 years old with Fanconi anemia, due to receive a stem cell transplant. Recombination joined TRBV5-5 with TRBJ2-2; the D gene is perhaps TRBD1, on 5 matching bases. Source: PBMCs, taken before TCRalphabeta/CD19-depleted stem cell transplant. The CDR3 protein is CASSLGAGTGELFF. The DNA sequence is as follows: TGTGCCAGCAGCTTGGGGGCAGGGACCGGGGAGCTGTTTTTT.